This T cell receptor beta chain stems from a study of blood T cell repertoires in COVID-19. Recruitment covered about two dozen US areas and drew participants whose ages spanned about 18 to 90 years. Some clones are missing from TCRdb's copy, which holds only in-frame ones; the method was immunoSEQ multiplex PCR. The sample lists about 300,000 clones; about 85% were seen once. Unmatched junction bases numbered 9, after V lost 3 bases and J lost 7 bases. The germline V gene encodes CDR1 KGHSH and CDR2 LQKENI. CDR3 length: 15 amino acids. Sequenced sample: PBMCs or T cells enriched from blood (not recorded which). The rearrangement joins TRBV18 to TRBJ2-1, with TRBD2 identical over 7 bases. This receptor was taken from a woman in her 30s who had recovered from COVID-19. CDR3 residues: CASSPSLAVVNEQFF. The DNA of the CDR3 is TGTGCCAGCTCACCGTCGCTAGCGGTTGTTAATGAGCAGTTCTTC.